The source of this T cell receptor (beta chain) is a study of neurological immune-mediated disorders. TCRdb re-analysed the 5' RACE reads in MiXCR, keeping a single row per CDR3 protein. The data show about 40,000 distinct CDR3 sequences, about 2.5% seen once. The germline gives CDR1 MNHEY, CDR2 SMNVEV (reference sequence). CDR3 length: 16 amino acids. Findings of the study overall: CDR3 amino acid sequences found in expanded clones were never shared across subjects, suggesting private repertoires in all groups.

Worth noting for this clonotype: What it binds is not known. Since a much larger clone is just one base distant, this may be a read error.

This chain connects TRBV27 to TRBJ1-2; 11 nucleotides align to TRBD1. Sequencing was performed on PBMCs. This receptor was obtained from a man aged 50 to 60 with multiple sclerosis. In DNA form, the CDR3 reads TGTGCCAGCAGTCCGGCGGGACAGGGGGTTGGGTATGACTACACCTTC. The encoded protein is CASSPAGQGVGYDYTF.